These 24 T cell receptor beta chains came from one sample sequenced in a study of blood T cell repertoires in COVID-19. Repertoires were generated with immunoSEQ multiplex PCR, while TCRdb's copy carries only in-frame clones and drops some. In the table there are roughly 190,000 clones, around four fifths of which are singletons. What was sequenced was peripheral blood. The receptors originated from a man in his fifties with active or convalescent COVID-19.

This chain connects TRBV6-1 to TRBJ2-7; 8 bases match TRBD1. The ends lost 0 bases at V and 7 bases at J; junction bases unmatched: 11. The CDR3 is 16 residues long. CDR1 is MNHNS and CDR2 is SASEGT in the germline V gene. CDR3 DNA: TGTGCCAGCAGTGAAGCGACGGGGACAGGCCGCTGGGAGCAGTACTTC. Translated, it gives CASSEATGTGRWEQYF.

The chain combines TRBV6-5 with TRBJ2-7; 7 bases are shared with TRBD1. This CDR3 spans 11 amino acids. Germline V gene sequence: CDR1 MNHEY, CDR2 SVGAGI. The junction had 5 bases not matched to a gene; V was cut back by 5 bases and J by 10 bases. This chain's CDR3 is CASSLGQKQYF. CDR3 DNA sequence: TGTGCCAGCAGTCTGGGACAGAAACAGTACTTC.

This chain connects TRBV28 to TRBJ2-1, with D perhaps matching TRBD1 (6 bases). Trimming took 1 base from V and 1 from J, leaving 8 bases between them. This CDR3 spans 15 amino acids. Germline V gene lookup returns CDR1 MDHEN and CDR2 SYDVKM. The CDR3 coding sequence is TGTGCCAGCAGTTTATCAGGGGAGTCCTACAATGAGCAGTTCTTC. Amino acids: CASSLSGESYNEQFF.

The chain employs TRBV24-1 and TRBJ1-2; no firm D call. Deletions cut 3 bases from V and 8 bases from J, with 12 bases between. In germline, CDR1 is KGHDR, CDR2 SFDVKD. The CDR3 contains 13 residues. The chain's CDR3 is CATSDTEHSGYTF. In DNA form, the CDR3 reads TGTGCCACCAGTGATACTGAGCACAGCGGCTACACCTTC.

The rearrangement uses TRBV6-5 and TRBJ1-1; D is unresolved. Per the germline V gene, CDR1 is MNHEY and CDR2 is SVGAGI. This CDR3 region has 13 residues. Trimming cost V 8 bases and J 0 bases, with 10 bases left between them. The CDR3 DNA is TGTGCCAGCTCCTCCAGGCTGAACACTGAAGCTTTCTTT. This sequence encodes CASSSRLNTEAFF.

The chain joins TRBV7-9 to TRBJ1-1; D is ambiguous. V lost 2 bases and J 0 bases, leaving 19 bases between the germline ends. This CDR3 spans 18 amino acids. Germline CDR1 SEHNR, CDR2 FQNEAQ (reference sequence). As DNA, the CDR3 is TGTGCCAGCAGCTTATCCGGAGGAGATGTCTTAATGAACACTGAAGCTTTCTTT. Translated, it gives CASSLSGGDVLMNTEAFF.

This clone was detected once. The J gene is TRBJ1-2, the V gene TRBV25-1; 8 nucleotides align to TRBD1. V was clipped by 4 bases and J by 6 bases; unmatched bases: 10. Per germline, CDR1 MGHDK and CDR2 SYGVNS. This CDR3 has 15 residues. The CDR3 nucleotides are TGTGCCAGCAGTGTGCCCGGGACAGGAGTCAATGGCTACACCTTC. The encoded protein is CASSVPGTGVNGYTF.

V and J are TRBV7-6 and TRBJ2-1, with D possibly TRBD2 on 5 matching bases. CDR1 and CDR2 from the germline V gene are SGHVS and FNYEAQ. Between the trimmed V and J ends, which lost 8 bases and 10 bases, there was a span of 12 bases. The CDR3 runs to 11 residues. CDR3 loop: CASQEGSEQFF. In DNA, the CDR3 is TGTGCCAGCCAAGAGGGAAGCGAGCAGTTCTTC.

This rearrangement joins TRBV3-1 (or the pseudogene TRBV3-2) to TRBJ1-5, with a weak D call TRBD1 (6 bases). V lost 2 bases, J lost 3 bases, and 11 bases lay in between. Germline lookup yields CDR1 LGHDT and CDR2 YNNKEL (reference sequence). The CDR3 runs 15 residues. The CDR3 sequence: CASSQFTGYNQPQHF. In nucleotides, the CDR3 is TGTGCCAGCAGCCAATTCACAGGGTACAATCAGCCCCAGCATTTT.

The gene calls are TRBV7-2 and TRBJ2-2; TRBD1 matches at 7 bases. V lost 6 bases to trimming and J lost 8 bases; unmatched junction nucleotides: 3. The CDR3 runs 12 residues. From germline, CDR1 is SGHTA and CDR2 FQGNSA. The CDR3 here is CASREGAGELFF. CDR3 DNA sequence: TGTGCCAGCAGAGAGGGGGCTGGGGAGCTGTTTTTT. Filled out from reference TRBV7-2 and TRBJ2-2, the complete variable domain reads GAGVSQSPSNKVTEKGKDVELRCDPISGHTALYWYRQSLGQGLEFLIYFQGNSAPDKSGLPSDRFSAERTGGSVSTLTIQRTQQEDSAVYLCASREGAGELFFGEGSRLTVL.

The chain couples TRBV6-5 to TRBJ2-2; D remains unclear. CDR1 MNHEY and CDR2 SVGAGI come from the germline V gene. The V and J ends lost 6 bases and 3 bases respectively, with 11 bases between them. The CDR3 loop spans 14 amino acids. As DNA, the CDR3 is TGTGCCAGCAGGGGCAGCATAGACACCGGGGAGCTGTTTTTT. Protein: CASRGSIDTGELFF.

CDR3 loop: CASGGTGQGNTEAFF. The CDR3 DNA sequence: TGTGCCAGCGGCGGGACAGGGCAAGGGAACACTGAAGCTTTCTTT. The chain joins TRBV2 to TRBJ1-1; 9 positions agree with TRBD1. J lost 1 base, V lost 8 bases, and 8 bases had no gene match. CDR1 SNHLY and CDR2 FYNNEI come from the germline V gene. The CDR3 contains 15 residues.

V gene TRBV29-1 combines with J gene TRBJ2-5, with 7 nucleotides matching TRBD1. CDR1 SQVTM and CDR2 ANQGSEA come from the germline V gene. The CDR3 length is 12 residues. V trimming: 4 bases; J trimming: 5 bases; junction bases outside the gene matches: 4. For the CDR3, the DNA is TGCAGCGTTGCAGGGGGAGTTGAGACCCAGTACTTC. Amino acids: CSVAGGVETQYF. The full variable domain, its missing parts supplied by reference TRBV29-1 and TRBJ2-5, is SAVISQKPSRDICQRGTSLTIQCQVDSQVTMMFWYRQQPGQSLTLIATANQGSEATYESGFVIDKFPISRPNLTFSTLTVSNMSPEDSSIYLCSVAGGVETQYFGPGTRLLVL.

The V call is TRBV18, the J call TRBJ2-7; the match to TRBD1 covers 11 bases. With V trimmed by 0 bases and J by 5 bases, 15 bases remained unmatched. CDR3 length equals 19 residues. Germline V gene lookup returns CDR1 KGHSH and CDR2 LQKENI. As DNA, the CDR3 is TGTGCCAGCTCACCACCCGGTCCACCGGCCAGGACAGGGGGCAACGAGCAGTACTTC. Translation gives CASSPPGPPARTGGNEQYF. Full variable domain (missing parts from reference TRBV18 and TRBJ2-7): NAGVMQNPRHLVRRRGQEARLRCSPMKGHSHVYWYRQLPEEGLKFMVYLQKENIIDESGMPKERFSAEFPKEGPSILRIQQVVRGDSAAYFCASSPPGPPARTGGNEQYFGPGTRLTVT.

The V call is TRBV21-1, the J call TRBJ1-1. TRBV21-1 is deemed a pseudogene. This CDR3 spans 14 amino acids. DNA for the CDR3: TGTGCCAGCAGCAAAGGGCGGGGGAACACTGAAGCTTTCTTT. It is translated as CASSKGRGNTEAFF.

This clone showed up just once. V gene TRBV5-6 combines with J gene TRBJ1-3; 8 positions agree with TRBD1. Germline loops: CDR1 SGHDT, CDR2 YYEEEE. The CDR3 covers 17 residues. Trimming at V came to 2 bases and at J to 0 bases, leaving 7 bases not matched to a gene. CDR3 region: CASSFGQGTSSGNTIYF. The CDR3, as DNA: TGTGCCAGCAGCTTTGGACAGGGTACTTCCTCTGGAAACACCATATATTTT.

The V and J genes are TRBV12-5 and TRBJ2-1; D possibly corresponds to TRBD2 (5 bases). Per the germline V gene, CDR1 is LGHNT and CDR2 is FRNRAP. V lost 0 bases to trimming and J lost 6 bases, with 15 bases between them. The CDR3 has 16 amino acids. This chain's CDR3 is CASGLVLGVLVNEQFF. The CDR3, as DNA: TGTGCTAGTGGTTTGGTACTGGGAGTACTAGTCAATGAGCAGTTCTTC.

The V and J genes are TRBV6-5 and TRBJ1-2, with a tentative D call TRBD1 (6 bases). The CDR3 length is 11 residues. V was clipped by 6 bases and J by 8 bases, with 10 bases between them. Per germline, CDR1 MNHEY and CDR2 SVGAGI. The CDR3, as DNA: TGTGCCAGCAGCAGGGGCGACGGCTACACCTTC. It is translated as CASSRGDGYTF.

The chain has TRBV19 and TRBJ1-3; possible D gene TRBD1, 5 bases. CDR1 LNHDA and CDR2 SQIVND come from the germline V gene (reference sequence). V was trimmed by 3 bases and J by 5 bases, leaving 14 bases between them. The CDR3 runs to 15 residues. The CDR3 region is CASSIGGDRRNTIYF. The DNA for the CDR3 is TGTGCCAGTAGTATTGGAGGGGATCGTAGAAACACCATATATTTT.

The chain uses TRBV27 and TRBJ1-5, with TRBD1 matching 7 bases. From germline, CDR1 is MNHEY and CDR2 SMNVEV (reference sequence). This CDR3 is built from 14 residues. Unmatched junction bases numbered 1, after V lost 3 bases and J lost 2 bases. Here the CDR3 DNA reads TGTGCCAGCAGTTTTGACAGGGGCAATCAGCCCCAGCATTTT. This encodes CASSFDRGNQPQHF.

Only a few counts were recorded for this clone. The chain carries TRBV6-1 and TRBJ1-5; unclear D gene. CDR1 is MNHNS and CDR2 is SASEGT in the germline V gene. Trimming removed 0 bases from V and 4 bases from J, with 10 bases in between. This CDR3 is built from 15 residues. For the CDR3, the DNA is TGTGCCAGCAGTGAAGCGCTAGGCAGAAATCAGCCCCAGCATTTT. Its protein product is CASSEALGRNQPQHF.

The rearrangement uses TRBV15 and TRBJ2-7, with D possibly being TRBD1 (5 bases). The CDR3 has 14 amino acids. CDR1 and CDR2 (germline): LNHNV, YYDKDF (reference sequence). Trimming took off 0 bases at V and 6 bases at J, with 12 bases between the two ends. The CDR3 protein is CATSREGAPGEQYF. CDR3 sequence (DNA): TGTGCCACCAGCAGAGAAGGGGCTCCCGGCGAGCAGTACTTC. The variable domain in full, completed from reference TRBV15 and TRBJ2-7, reads DAMVIQNPRYQVTQFGKPVTLSCSQTLNHNVMYWYQQKSSQAPKLLFHYYDKDFNNEADTPDNFQSRRPNTSFCFLDIRSPGLGDTAMYLCATSREGAPGEQYFGPGTRLTVT.

The V gene is TRBV24-1, the J gene TRBJ2-3, with 7 bases fitting TRBD1. CDR3 length: 16 amino acids. V lost 3 bases and J lost 5; bases outside the gene matches: 10. Looked up from germline, CDR1 is KGHDR and CDR2 is SFDVKD. In DNA form, the CDR3 reads TGTGCCACCAGTGATCCCGAGACAGGGCAGGGAGATACGCAGTATTTT. It codes for CATSDPETGQGDTQYF.

The chain employs TRBV18 and TRBJ2-3; 8 nucleotides align to TRBD1. Germline assignment: CDR1 KGHSH and CDR2 LQKENI. J gave up 0 bases and V 5 bases, and 4 bases lay outside the gene matches. This CDR3 spans 15 amino acids. The CDR3 bases are TGTGCCAGCTCAGGACAGGGATCTAGCACAGATACGCAGTATTTT. It yields the protein CASSGQGSSTDTQYF.